The rows below give T cell receptor beta chains drawn from one sample of a study of blood T cell repertoires in COVID-19. Some clones are missing from TCRdb's copy, which holds only in-frame ones; the method was immunoSEQ multiplex PCR. Among about 150,000 clones listed, 84% were seen once. What was sequenced was PBMCs or T cells enriched from blood (not recorded which). These receptors all stem from a man aged 50 or older who had recovered from COVID-19. Both conserved end residues are part of each CDR3. Fields, in order: clone size, V gene, J gene, D gene, CDR3 protein, CDR3 DNA. D genes are given only for firm matches. Rows give clone size only sometimes, using once, few, many, or a class for an expanded clone.

clone size: few; V gene: TRBV5-4; J gene: TRBJ1-3; D gene: .; CDR3 protein: CASSLSGSGNTIYF; CDR3 DNA: TGTGCCAGCAGCTTGTCAGGCTCTGGAAACACCATATATTTT
clone size: few; V gene: TRBV11-2; J gene: TRBJ2-7; D gene: .; CDR3 protein: CASSLDQQTSVYEQYF; CDR3 DNA: TGTGCCAGCAGCTTAGATCAACAGACTAGTGTGTACGAGCAGTACTTC
clone size: .; V gene: TRBV11-2; J gene: TRBJ2-3; D gene: TRBD2; CDR3 protein: CASSLEAGGTDTQYF; CDR3 DNA: TGTGCCAGCAGCTTAGAGGCGGGGGGCACAGATACGCAGTATTTT
clone size: .; V gene: TRBV2; J gene: TRBJ1-1; D gene: .; CDR3 protein: CASRRDFNTEAFF; CDR3 DNA: TGTGCCAGCAGACGGGATTTTAACACTGAAGCTTTCTTT
clone size: .; V gene: TRBV11-2; J gene: TRBJ2-5; D gene: TRBD1; CDR3 protein: CASSLPVGGTGETQYF; CDR3 DNA: TGTGCCAGCAGCTTACCTGTCGGGGGGACAGGGGAGACCCAGTACTTC
clone size: once; V gene: TRBV30; J gene: TRBJ1-5; D gene: TRBD1; CDR3 protein: CAWSVTGNQPQHF; CDR3 DNA: TGTGCCTGGAGTGTGACAGGGAATCAGCCCCAGCATTTT
clone size: .; V gene: TRBV19; J gene: TRBJ2-7; D gene: .; CDR3 protein: CASSERSVKYEQYF; CDR3 DNA: TGTGCCAGTAGTGAGAGGTCAGTCAAATACGAGCAGTACTTC
clone size: many; V gene: TRBV5-1; J gene: TRBJ1-6; D gene: TRBD1; CDR3 protein: CASSKGTGISYNSPLHF; CDR3 DNA: TGCGCCAGCAGCAAAGGGACAGGGATCTCCTATAATTCACCCCTCCACTTT
clone size: .; V gene: TRBV9; J gene: TRBJ1-1; D gene: .; CDR3 protein: CASSPENRGNTEAFF; CDR3 DNA: TGTGCCAGCAGCCCAGAGAATAGGGGGAACACTGAAGCTTTCTTT
clone size: .; V gene: TRBV5-4; J gene: TRBJ2-7; D gene: TRBD2; CDR3 protein: CASSLGTSGGIYEQYF; CDR3 DNA: TGTGCCAGCAGCTTGGGCACTAGCGGGGGGATCTACGAGCAGTACTTC
clone size: .; V gene: TRBV30; J gene: TRBJ2-3; D gene: TRBD2; CDR3 protein: CAGGRENTDTQYF; CDR3 DNA: TGTGCCGGCGGGAGGGAGAACACAGATACGCAGTATTTT
clone size: .; V gene: TRBV6-5; J gene: TRBJ1-2; D gene: TRBD1; CDR3 protein: CASSPTGVVGYTF; CDR3 DNA: TGTGCCAGCAGCCCGACAGGGGTCGTTGGCTACACCTTC
clone size: few; V gene: TRBV7-2; J gene: TRBJ1-2; D gene: TRBD1; CDR3 protein: CASSLADRVQGYTF; CDR3 DNA: TGTGCCAGCAGCTTGGCCGACAGGGTTCAGGGCTACACCTTC
clone size: once; V gene: TRBV2; J gene: TRBJ1-5; D gene: .; CDR3 protein: CASSWGGPNQPQHF; CDR3 DNA: TGTGCCAGCAGTTGGGGGGGCCCCAATCAGCCCCAGCATTTT
clone size: .; V gene: TRBV11-3; J gene: TRBJ2-7; D gene: TRBD1; CDR3 protein: CASSPDGTGGSYEQYF; CDR3 DNA: TGTGCCAGCAGCCCCGACGGGACAGGGGGCTCCTACGAGCAGTACTTC
clone size: .; V gene: TRBV5-5; J gene: TRBJ2-2; D gene: TRBD1; CDR3 protein: CASSLELDRTISELFF; CDR3 DNA: TGTGCCAGCAGCTTGGAACTGGACAGGACCATCTCGGAGCTGTTTTTT
clone size: .; V gene: TRBV4-1; J gene: TRBJ1-5; D gene: TRBD1; CDR3 protein: CASSQSGTANQPQHF; CDR3 DNA: TGCGCCAGCAGCCAGTCCGGGACAGCAAATCAGCCCCAGCATTTT
clone size: .; V gene: TRBV27; J gene: TRBJ2-1; D gene: TRBD1; CDR3 protein: CASSFRDSSWNEQFF; CDR3 DNA: TGTGCCAGCAGCTTCCGGGACAGCAGTTGGAATGAGCAGTTCTTC
clone size: .; V gene: TRBV27; J gene: TRBJ1-4; D gene: TRBD1; CDR3 protein: CASSLKYLTGASEKLFF; CDR3 DNA: TGTGCCAGCAGTCTAAAATATCTGACAGGGGCGAGTGAAAAACTGTTTTTT
clone size: .; V gene: TRBV6-5; J gene: TRBJ1-1; D gene: .; CDR3 protein: CASRRGRAPEAFF; CDR3 DNA: TGTGCCAGCCGGAGGGGGAGGGCGCCTGAAGCTTTCTTT
clone size: .; V gene: TRBV7-6; J gene: TRBJ2-7; D gene: TRBD1; CDR3 protein: CASSLGGDRVF; CDR3 DNA: TGTGCCAGCAGCTTGGGGGGGGACAGGGTATTC
clone size: .; V gene: TRBV7-2; J gene: TRBJ1-4; D gene: TRBD1; CDR3 protein: CASSAGQGATNEKLFF; CDR3 DNA: TGTGCCAGCAGCGCGGGACAGGGGGCGACTAATGAAAAACTGTTTTTT
clone size: .; V gene: TRBV6-1; J gene: TRBJ1-1; D gene: .; CDR3 protein: CASSEALRVRGTEAFF; CDR3 DNA: TGTGCCAGCAGTGAAGCGCTTCGTGTCAGGGGAACTGAAGCTTTCTTT
clone size: .; V gene: TRBV7-8; J gene: TRBJ2-1; D gene: .; CDR3 protein: CASSLEGTQFF; CDR3 DNA: TGTGCCAGCAGCTTAGAGGGGACTCAGTTCTTC
clone size: .; V gene: TRBV5-1; J gene: TRBJ2-1; D gene: .; CDR3 protein: CASSFRDYNEQFF; CDR3 DNA: TGCGCCAGCAGCTTCCGGGACTACAATGAGCAGTTCTTC
clone size: .; V gene: TRBV6-4; J gene: TRBJ2-1; D gene: TRBD2; CDR3 protein: CASSETSGDPYNEQFF; CDR3 DNA: TGTGCCAGCAGTGAAACTAGCGGGGACCCCTACAATGAGCAGTTCTTC
clone size: .; V gene: TRBV11-1; J gene: TRBJ2-1; D gene: TRBD2; CDR3 protein: CASSLKRGAIYNEQFF; CDR3 DNA: TGTGCCAGCAGCTTAAAGCGGGGGGCAATATACAATGAGCAGTTCTTC
clone size: .; V gene: TRBV3-1/TRBV3-2; J gene: TRBJ2-3; D gene: TRBD1; CDR3 protein: CASSQERGTGARTDTQYF; CDR3 DNA: TGTGCCAGCAGCCAAGAGCGGGGGACAGGGGCCCGTACCGATACGCAGTATTTT
clone size: .; V gene: TRBV7-3; J gene: TRBJ2-3; D gene: .; CDR3 protein: CASSLAGTQKSTDTQYF; CDR3 DNA: TGTGCCAGCAGCTTAGCCGGGACACAGAAAAGCACAGATACGCAGTATTTT
clone size: once; V gene: TRBV7-9; J gene: TRBJ1-1; D gene: TRBD1; CDR3 protein: CASSFDRETFF; CDR3 DNA: TGTGCCAGCAGCTTTGACAGGGAAACTTTCTTT
clone size: .; V gene: TRBV3-1/TRBV3-2; J gene: TRBJ2-7; D gene: TRBD1; CDR3 protein: CASRLGQGSYEQYF; CDR3 DNA: TGTGCCAGCAGACTTGGACAGGGTTCATACGAGCAGTACTTC